This T cell receptor (beta chain) comes out of a study of control samples from healthy donors and cancer patients (dated by TCRdb to 2019 to 2021). About this clone itself: This receptor's antigen is unknown. Base quality data are lacking; no much larger clone is found one base away.

The CDR3 runs 18 residues from the cysteine to the phenylalanine. The entry retains the CDR3 DNA only, 54 bases that are in frame from base 1. The germline V gene (reference sequence) specifies LNHNV as CDR1 and YYDKDF as CDR2. V trim: 0 bases; J trim: 6 bases; unmatched bases: 10. Library construction relied on the immunoSEQ multiplex PCR assay. TCRdb mirrors the immuneACCESS table, restricted to in-frame sequences. Some clones are absent from its copies; in checked studies, under half trace to an unresolved V gene, and the reason for the others is unknown. Recorded for this sample are around 52,000 clones; 85% to 95% of them occurred a single time. About 0.93% of the sample belongs to the ten largest clones.

Sequencing was done on a sample of PBMCs. The chain is made from TRBV15 and TRBJ2-1; TRBD2 matches 11 bases in the middle. This clonotype was obtained from a man aged 30-40 years with colorectal cancer. The encoded CDR3 is CATSRERRASGGPNEQFF. In nucleotides, the sequence is TGTGCCACCAGCAGAGAGAGGAGGGCTAGCGGGGGGCCCAATGAGCAGTTCTTC.